This T cell receptor beta chain is from a study of cytomegalovirus exposure and HLA in healthy donors (dated by TCRdb to the late 2010s). At the level of the whole study: An earlier analysis of approximately 640 of the donors reported approximately 270 Gb of sequence data and some 100 million unique TCR beta sequences from 150 million to 200 million T cells. About 300 gigabases of sequencing data and 80 million or so unique TCR sequences were included in an early release covering around 600 HLA-typed donors. Among the roughly 370 genotyped donors, 81% belonged to the genetic ancestry cluster associated with self-reported Caucasian donors. The study aimed to test whether signatures of past pathogen exposure could be identified by cataloging public T cell receptors. The study profiled the T cell repertoires of 666 subjects by immunosequencing and related them to cytomegalovirus serostatus. In addition to the first cohort of roughly 700 subjects, a separate validation cohort of approximately 130 different subjects was used. The study combined high-throughput TCR immunosequencing, statistical association of individual TCRs with disease status, and machine learning to predict cytomegalovirus infection status. A later analysis re-examined previously published TCR beta repertoires from 500 to 700 donors and added high-resolution HLA genotyping to investigate patterns of TCR occurrence. Rather than using new phenotypic data, the later analysis identified candidate immune exposures from TCR beta sequences and from how often those sequences occurred across donors. In an earlier analysis of 550 to 700 of the donors, high-throughput TCR beta sequencing was used to judge whether each TCR beta V gene segment behaved as functional or pseudogenic. Donor age, sex, ethnicity and CMV serostatus were compiled alongside the repertoire data. A later genetic analysis took genome-wide SNP genotypes for about 65% of the 666 donors and used that subset as a discovery cohort. Every discovery cohort repertoire had been produced on one sequencing platform. HLA typing covered class I and class II loci at four-digit resolution. Typing coverage differed by locus: A, B, C, DRB1 and DQB1 were typed in about 629-640 donors, DQA1 in around 500, DPA1 in around 600, and DPB1 in 472. Roughly 5 DR-DQ haplotypes were handled as single units for association and clustering, since linkage in the cohort was strong. On average, approximately 250,000 unique TCR beta nucleotide sequences were sequenced per donor among some 420 genotyped donors of the cohort, with roughly 18% of those sequences being non-productive.

With regard to this clone: The antigen it binds to is not known. Base qualities are missing; no much larger clone stands one base away.

Findings and caveats that apply to the study as a whole: In a later analysis, most CMV-associated TCR beta chains were found to appear HLA-restricted, with HLA associations seemingly driven largely by CMV exposure. A later analysis reported that several top co-occurrence clusters appeared linked to parvovirus B19, influenza, CMV and Epstein-Barr virus. A later analysis associated 16,951 TCR beta sequences with specific HLA alleles at a false discovery rate of 0.05. Most TCR sequences were observed very rarely across donors, whereas some public TCRs were present in many individuals. A further reported finding was that TCR beta sequences accurately predicted the HLA-A and HLA-B alleles for most subjects in the first cohort. In both the original and validation cohorts, the classifier was reported to diagnose cytomegalovirus status with high specificity and sensitivity. Linkage disequilibrium might explain the correlated functional status among segregating V segments, but an unknown experimental factor could not be excluded. According to a later analysis, TCR association rates differed among HLA loci, with DRB1 alleles showing the most associated TCRs and HLA-C alleles showing the fewest. In this cohort, only TCR beta chains were sequenced, and detectable features were limited by the absence of alpha or paired-chain data. The only immune exposure information available for the cohort was CMV serostatus. In an earlier analysis of some 540 of the donors, most TCR beta V segments appeared in productive rearrangements about 90% or about 30% of the time, broadly matching IMGT annotations. A later genetic analysis associated a missense DCLRE1C variant with V-gene and J-gene trimming of TCR beta chains, and an independent cohort replicated the association. A later analysis found that HLA-associated TCR beta chains were more clonally expanded and had lower generation probabilities than equally common non-associated chains. Compared with the roughly 700-donor mean, donors in an Asian-associated ancestry cluster had fewer N-insertions in productive TCRs, according to a later genetic analysis. Assigning TCR associations to individual alleles was difficult when HLA alleles, especially DR and DQ, strongly co-occurred. Because counts were too low, 15 to 20 rarely observed V segments, including chromosome 9 orphons, were left out of the earlier analysis of roughly 600 of the donors. Roughly uniform sequencing depth across donors was assumed in presence/absence analyses, although this assumption may not hold. In vitro tests confirmed that a few of the cytomegalovirus-associated TCR beta chains recognize cytomegalovirus antigens. Because HLA typing was unavailable for some donors at each locus, only the typed subset was used in association tests. According to the authors, the approach could potentially be generalized to other disease states and immunological phenotypes. A total of fewer than 200 TCR beta chains were listed by the study as associated with cytomegalovirus. A cluster of highly shared sequence variants was judged likely to be a technical artifact of the sequencing pipeline.

The cohort consisted of 600 to 750 healthy bone marrow donors. At the time of sampling, all cohort members were nominally healthy, though unrecorded immune exposures were likely present. The donor tested CMV seronegative and was one of the 352 seronegative cohort members. A peripheral blood sample was collected from each donor, and TCR beta sequencing was performed on peripheral blood mononuclear cells. Genomic DNA was extracted from the blood cell samples with the Qiagen DNeasy Blood Extraction Kit. Libraries were prepared through the immunoSEQ multiplex PCR assay. For the multiplex PCR, a mixture combining 60 forward primers for TCR Vbeta segments and 13 reverse primers for TCR Jbeta segments was used. The CDR3 region of rearranged TCR beta genes was amplified from genomic DNA by a multiplex PCR assay. The Illumina HiSeq System was used to sequence the amplified TCR beta libraries as 87-base-pair reads. The study's processing was this. In a later analysis, some 80 million unique TCR beta chains were counted across the 500 to 850 repertoires, and roughly 11 million of these chains were shared by at least two donors. To remove PCR and sequencing errors, raw reads were error-corrected and collapsed into unique sequences using a nearest-neighbor algorithm that merged closely related sequences. To assign V, D and J gene segments, CDR3 sequences were aligned to IMGT reference sequences. Each retained sequence needed at least a six-nucleotide match to both a V gene segment and a J gene segment. Rearrangements were classified as productive when the CDR3 lacked stop codons and remained in frame with V and J, and all other rearrangements were classified as non-productive. Following IMGT convention, CDR3 was defined as the stretch from the second conserved V-encoded cysteine up to the conserved J-encoded phenylalanine. In an earlier analysis of more than 550 of the donors, sequences lacking an unambiguous match to a single V gene segment were excluded. In an earlier analysis of approximately 590 of the donors, a V segment was called functional when productive rearrangements were above 56.7%, and segregating when the standard deviation between donors exceeded 5%. A statistical classification framework was developed to diagnose cytomegalovirus status using the catalog of TCR beta chain sequences. In a later analysis, TCR nucleotide sequences were compared against IMGT/GENE-DB human TR gene sequences so that V and J genes could be assigned. The TCRdist pipeline was used in a later analysis to assign CDR3 sequences and most-parsimonious VDJ recombination scenarios. In a later analysis, each TCR beta chain was defined by its CDR3 amino acid sequence together with its V-gene family, and reads lacking a unique V-gene family were excluded. As a way to deal with suspected cross-contamination and a sequencing artifact, a later analysis dropped over 550 nucleotide sequences that were highly shared and had low generation probability. A later analysis calculated a clonal expansion index for each public chain from normalized within-repertoire ranks of inferred template counts. A later analysis computed generation probabilities with a VDJ recombination model fitted to out-of-frame rearrangements, and checked the results against IGoR. A later analysis scored TCR-TCR, TCR-HLA and TCR-CMV co-occurrence with hypergeometric tests, applying a repertoire-size bias correction to TCR pairs. False discovery rates were estimated in a later analysis by permuting HLA or CMV assignments 20 times. In a later analysis, co-occurring TCRs were grouped using DBSCAN, and TCRdist sequence similarity was added for clustering within HLA-allele-positive subsets. Co-occurrence clustering excluded repertoires with fewer than 30,000 or more than 120,000 public chains, plus five with anomalous nucleotide sharing. TCRdb's version of the immuneACCESS table is confined to in-frame rearrangements and falls short of the full clone set. An unresolved V gene accounts for under half of the shortfall where checked; the remainder is of unknown origin. D and trimming come from the DNA, and the V and J calls and clone size come from that table. This sample holds around 150,000 clones; approximately 86% were observed only once. The ten largest clones represent 0.5% to 0.65% of the sample.

This clonotype originated in a woman aged 35 to 49 in good health and CMV-seronegative. The sample taken for sequencing was PBMCs.

The DNA sequence follows: TGTGCCATCAGTGCGGGGGTTCGCTCTGGAAACACCATATATTTT. This is translated as CAISAGVRSGNTIYF. The V and J genes are TRBV10-3 and TRBJ1-3; a tentative D call is TRBD1 (5 bases match). The CDR3 covers 15 residues, taking in both the cysteine and the phenylalanine. Here the CDR3 DNA is all that survives: 45 bases in frame from base 1. V is pared back by 4 bases and J by 0 bases, with 10 bases lying between the germline termini. The germline V gene encodes CDR1 ENHRY and CDR2 SYGVKD.